This TCR beta chain was profiled in a study of blood T cells in healthy people across ages. Study overall: Roughly one uniquely barcoded beta molecule per two T cells was captured.

Total RNA was extracted at no less than 5.5 micrograms per sample. Together with a sample-barcoded 5' primer, a J-beta primer mix was included in a second PCR lasting about 7 to 11 cycles. Each cDNA molecule carried a tag from a template-switch adaptor that contained 12 random nucleotides. Each sample yielded at least 3 million CDR3-containing paired-end reads. TCRdb re-derived calls from the 5' RACE reads in MiXCR, one entry per CDR3 protein. Altogether 550,000 to 700,000 distinct CDR3 sequences are present, 25% to 30% being singletons, with the ten largest covering about 18%. The CDR3 is 15 residues long. J was trimmed by 4 bases and V by 7 bases; bases with no gene match: 10. The V gene's germline CDR1 is MNHNY and CDR2 SVGAGI (reference sequence). The table lists this clonotype with a few counts.

The source of this sequence is a woman in her 70s in good health. Sequencing used blood. V usage is TRBV6-6 and J usage is TRBJ2-5; 9 nucleotides match TRBD1. This CDR3 reads CASTPRGQGRETQYF. Written as DNA, the CDR3 is TGTGCCAGCACCCCCAGGGGACAGGGAAGAGAGACCCAGTACTTC.